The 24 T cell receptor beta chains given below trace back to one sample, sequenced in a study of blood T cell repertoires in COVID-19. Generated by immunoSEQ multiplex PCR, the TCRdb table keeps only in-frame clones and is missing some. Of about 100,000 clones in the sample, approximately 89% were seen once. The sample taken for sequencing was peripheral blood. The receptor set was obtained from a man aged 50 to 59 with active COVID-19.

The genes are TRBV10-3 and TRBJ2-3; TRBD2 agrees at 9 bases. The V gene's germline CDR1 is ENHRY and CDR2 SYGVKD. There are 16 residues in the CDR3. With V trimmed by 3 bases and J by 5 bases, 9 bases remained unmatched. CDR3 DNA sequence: TGTGCCATCAGTGATAATTTAGCGGGAGCCGGAGATACGCAGTATTTT. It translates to CAISDNLAGAGDTQYF.

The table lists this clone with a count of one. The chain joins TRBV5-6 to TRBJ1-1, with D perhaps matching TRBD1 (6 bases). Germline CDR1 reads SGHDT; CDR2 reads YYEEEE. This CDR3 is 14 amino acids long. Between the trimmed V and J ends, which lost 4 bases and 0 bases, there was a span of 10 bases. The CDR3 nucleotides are TGTGCCAGCAGCAGGACAGTACTGAACACTGAAGCTTTCTTT. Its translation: CASSRTVLNTEAFF.

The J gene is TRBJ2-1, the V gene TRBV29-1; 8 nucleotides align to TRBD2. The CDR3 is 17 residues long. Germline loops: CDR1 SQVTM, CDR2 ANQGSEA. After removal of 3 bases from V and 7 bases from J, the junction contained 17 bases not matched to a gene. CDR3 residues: CSVEARGGGGEKNEQFF. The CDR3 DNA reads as TGCAGCGTTGAGGCCCGGGGGGGCGGTGGTGAAAAAAATGAGCAGTTCTTC.

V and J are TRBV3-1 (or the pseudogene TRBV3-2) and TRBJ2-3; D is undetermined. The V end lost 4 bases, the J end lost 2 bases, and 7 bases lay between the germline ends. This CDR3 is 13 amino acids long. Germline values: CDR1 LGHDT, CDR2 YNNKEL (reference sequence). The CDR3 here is CASSPPVTDTQYF. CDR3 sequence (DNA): TGTGCCAGCAGCCCCCCAGTCACAGATACGCAGTATTTT.

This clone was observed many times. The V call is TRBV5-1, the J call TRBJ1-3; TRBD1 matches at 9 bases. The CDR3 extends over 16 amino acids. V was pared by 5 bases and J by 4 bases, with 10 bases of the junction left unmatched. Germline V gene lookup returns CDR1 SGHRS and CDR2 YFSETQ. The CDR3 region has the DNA TGCGCCAGCAGGCGAGAACAGGGGGCTGGAGGAAACACCATATATTTT. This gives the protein CASRREQGAGGNTIYF.

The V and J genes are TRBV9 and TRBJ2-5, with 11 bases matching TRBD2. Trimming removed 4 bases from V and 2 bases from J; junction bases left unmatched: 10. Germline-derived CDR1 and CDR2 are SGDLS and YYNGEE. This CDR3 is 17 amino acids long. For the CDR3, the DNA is TGTGCCAGCAGCCTAGGTAGCGGGGGGGCCGGGCAAGAGACCCAGTACTTC. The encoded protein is CASSLGSGGAGQETQYF.

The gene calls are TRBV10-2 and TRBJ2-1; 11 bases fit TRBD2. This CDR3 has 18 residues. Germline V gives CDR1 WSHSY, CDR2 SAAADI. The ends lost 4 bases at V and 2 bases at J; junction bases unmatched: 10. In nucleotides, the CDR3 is TGCGCCAGCAGTGGGGGGCTAGCGGGAGGCGGAACCTACAATGAGCAGTTCTTC. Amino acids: CASSGGLAGGGTYNEQFF.

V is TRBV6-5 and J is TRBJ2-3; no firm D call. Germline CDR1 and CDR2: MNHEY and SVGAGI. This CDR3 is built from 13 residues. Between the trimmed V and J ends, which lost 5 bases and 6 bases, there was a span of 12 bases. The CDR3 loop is CASSQIFVDTQYF. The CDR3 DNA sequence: TGTGCCAGCAGTCAGATTTTCGTCGATACGCAGTATTTT.

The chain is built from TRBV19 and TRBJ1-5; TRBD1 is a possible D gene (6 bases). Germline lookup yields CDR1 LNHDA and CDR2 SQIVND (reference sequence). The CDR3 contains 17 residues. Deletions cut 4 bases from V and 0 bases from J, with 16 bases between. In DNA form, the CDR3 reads TGTGCCAGTAGTAGAACCGGGACAATCCATAGCAATCAGCCCCAGCATTTT. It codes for CASSRTGTIHSNQPQHF.

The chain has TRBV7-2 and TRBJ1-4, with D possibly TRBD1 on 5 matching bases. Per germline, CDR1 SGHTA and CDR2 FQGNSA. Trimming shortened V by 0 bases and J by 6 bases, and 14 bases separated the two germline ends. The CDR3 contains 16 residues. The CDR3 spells CASSLAIGTGDEKLFF. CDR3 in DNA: TGTGCCAGCAGCTTAGCGATAGGGACGGGGGATGAAAAACTGTTTTTT.

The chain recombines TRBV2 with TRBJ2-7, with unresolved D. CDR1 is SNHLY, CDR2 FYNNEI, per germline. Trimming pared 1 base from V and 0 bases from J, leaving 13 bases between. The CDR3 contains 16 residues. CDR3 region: CASSEEVQRSSYEQYV. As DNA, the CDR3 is TGTGCCAGCAGTGAAGAAGTACAGAGAAGCTCCTACGAGCAGTACGTC.

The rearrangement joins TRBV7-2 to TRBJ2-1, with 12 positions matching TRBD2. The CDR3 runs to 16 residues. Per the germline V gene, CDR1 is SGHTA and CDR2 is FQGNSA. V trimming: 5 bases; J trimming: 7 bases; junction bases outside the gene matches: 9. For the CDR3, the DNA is TGTGCCAGCAGCCTACCGGGACTAGCGGGTGGGAATGAGCAGTTCTTC. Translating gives CASSLPGLAGGNEQFF.

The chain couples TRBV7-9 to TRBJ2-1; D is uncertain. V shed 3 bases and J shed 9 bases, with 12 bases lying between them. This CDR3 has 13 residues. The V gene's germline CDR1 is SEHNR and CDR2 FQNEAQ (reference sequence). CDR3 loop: CASSFFGDGEQFF. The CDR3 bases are TGTGCCAGCAGCTTTTTTGGAGATGGTGAGCAGTTCTTC.

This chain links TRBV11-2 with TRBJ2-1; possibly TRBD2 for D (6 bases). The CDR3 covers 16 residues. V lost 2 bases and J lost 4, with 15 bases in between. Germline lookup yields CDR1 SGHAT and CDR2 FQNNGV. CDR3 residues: CASSLKGLSPYNEQFF. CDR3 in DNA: TGTGCCAGCAGCTTAAAGGGACTTAGCCCATACAATGAGCAGTTCTTC.

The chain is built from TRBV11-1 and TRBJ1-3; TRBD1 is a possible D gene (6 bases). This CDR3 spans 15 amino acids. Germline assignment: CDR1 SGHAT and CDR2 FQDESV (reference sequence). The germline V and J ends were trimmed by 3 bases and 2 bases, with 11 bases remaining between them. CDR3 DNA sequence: TGTGCCAGCAGCTTCTCCGAGGGGGCTGGAAACACCATATATTTT. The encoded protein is CASSFSEGAGNTIYF. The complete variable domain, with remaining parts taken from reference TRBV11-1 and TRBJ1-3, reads EAEVAQSPRYKITEKSQAVAFWCDPISGHATLYWYRQILGQGPELLVQFQDESVVDDSQLPKDRFSAERLKGVDSTLKIQPAELGDSAMYLCASSFSEGAGNTIYFGEGSWLTVV.

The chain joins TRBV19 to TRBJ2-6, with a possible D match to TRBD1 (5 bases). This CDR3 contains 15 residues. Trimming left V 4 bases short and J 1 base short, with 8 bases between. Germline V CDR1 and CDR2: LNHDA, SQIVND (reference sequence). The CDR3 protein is CASSTRQSGANVLTF. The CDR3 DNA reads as TGTGCCAGTAGTACCAGACAGTCTGGGGCCAACGTCCTGACTTTC.

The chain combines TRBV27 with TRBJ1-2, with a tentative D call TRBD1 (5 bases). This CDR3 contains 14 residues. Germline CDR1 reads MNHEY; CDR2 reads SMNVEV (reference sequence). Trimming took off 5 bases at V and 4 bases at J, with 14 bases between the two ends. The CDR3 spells CASSQSRATYGYTF. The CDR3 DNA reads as TGTGCCAGCAGTCAATCCAGGGCGACCTATGGCTACACCTTC.

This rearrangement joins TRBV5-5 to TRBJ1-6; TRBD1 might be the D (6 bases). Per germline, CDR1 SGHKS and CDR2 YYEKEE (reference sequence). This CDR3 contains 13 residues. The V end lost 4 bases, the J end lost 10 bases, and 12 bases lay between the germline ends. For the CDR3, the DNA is TGTGCCAGCAGCGTAACAGGGCAATCACCCCTCCACTTT. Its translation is CASSVTGQSPLHF.

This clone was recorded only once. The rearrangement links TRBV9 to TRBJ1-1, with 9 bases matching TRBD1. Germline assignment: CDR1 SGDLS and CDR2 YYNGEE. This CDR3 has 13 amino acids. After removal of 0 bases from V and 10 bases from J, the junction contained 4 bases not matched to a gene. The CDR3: CASSVEDRGRAFF. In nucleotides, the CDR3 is TGTGCCAGCAGCGTAGAGGACAGGGGACGAGCTTTCTTT.

CDR3: CASIRRGSPSGNTIYF. CDR3 DNA: TGTGCCAGTATCCGCAGGGGCAGTCCCTCTGGAAACACCATATATTTT. The chain joins TRBV19 to TRBJ1-3, with a tentative D call TRBD1 (6 bases). Trimming cost V 7 bases and J 0 bases, with 16 bases left between them. The germline V gene encodes CDR1 LNHDA and CDR2 SQIVND (reference sequence). This CDR3 comprises 16 residues. Based on the CDR3 plus reference TRBV19 and TRBJ1-3, the full variable domain is DGGITQSPKYLFRKEGQNVTLSCEQNLNHDAMYWYRQDPGQGLRLIYYSQIVNDFQKGDIAEGYSVSREKKESFPLTVTSAQKNPTAFYLCASIRRGSPSGNTIYFGEGSWLTVV.

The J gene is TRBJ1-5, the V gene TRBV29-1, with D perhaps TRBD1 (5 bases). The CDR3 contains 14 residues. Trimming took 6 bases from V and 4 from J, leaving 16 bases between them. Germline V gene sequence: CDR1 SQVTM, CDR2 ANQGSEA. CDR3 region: CSVRTGTANQPQHF. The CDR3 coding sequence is TGCAGCGTGCGAACCGGGACTGCAAATCAGCCCCAGCATTTT.

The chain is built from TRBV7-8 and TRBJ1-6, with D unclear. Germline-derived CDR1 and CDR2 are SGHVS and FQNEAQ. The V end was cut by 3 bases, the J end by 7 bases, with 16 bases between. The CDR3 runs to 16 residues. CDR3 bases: TGTGCCAGCAGCTTTTCGCCGGGTCCTCCAAATTCACCCCTCCACTTT. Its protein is CASSFSPGPPNSPLHF.

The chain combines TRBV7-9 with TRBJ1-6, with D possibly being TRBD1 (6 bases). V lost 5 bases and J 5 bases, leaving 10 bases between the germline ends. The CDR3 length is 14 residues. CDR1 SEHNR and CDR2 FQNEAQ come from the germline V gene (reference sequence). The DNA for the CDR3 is TGTGCCAGCAGCGGAGACAGGAATAATTCACCCCTCCACTTT. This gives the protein CASSGDRNNSPLHF.

DNA of the CDR3: TGTGCCAGCAGTCCGGGAGGGACAGGGAATTCACCCCTCCACTTT. This sequence encodes CASSPGGTGNSPLHF. The chain employs TRBV6-5 and TRBJ1-6, with 9 nucleotides matching TRBD1. V lost 5 bases and J lost 7; bases outside the gene matches: 6. Germline values: CDR1 MNHEY, CDR2 SVGAGI. The CDR3 extends over 15 amino acids.